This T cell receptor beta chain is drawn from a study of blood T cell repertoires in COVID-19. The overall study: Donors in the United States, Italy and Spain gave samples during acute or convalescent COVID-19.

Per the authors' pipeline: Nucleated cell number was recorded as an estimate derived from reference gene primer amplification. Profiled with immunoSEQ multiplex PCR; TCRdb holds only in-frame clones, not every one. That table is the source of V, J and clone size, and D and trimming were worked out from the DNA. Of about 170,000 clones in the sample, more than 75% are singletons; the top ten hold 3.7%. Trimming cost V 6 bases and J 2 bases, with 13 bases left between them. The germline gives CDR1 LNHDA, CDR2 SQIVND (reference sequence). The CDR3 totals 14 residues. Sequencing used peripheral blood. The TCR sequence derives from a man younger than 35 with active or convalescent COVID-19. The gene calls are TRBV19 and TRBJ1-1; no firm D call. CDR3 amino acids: CASRQAPLNTEAFF. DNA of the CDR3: TGTGCCAGTAGGCAAGCGCCGCTAAACACTGAAGCTTTCTTT. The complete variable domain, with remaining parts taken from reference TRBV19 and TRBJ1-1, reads DGGITQSPKYLFRKEGQNVTLSCEQNLNHDAMYWYRQDPGQGLRLIYYSQIVNDFQKGDIAEGYSVSREKKESFPLTVTSAQKNPTAFYLCASRQAPLNTEAFFGQGTRLTVV.